Given below is one T cell receptor beta chain in context. The data are from a study of blood T cell repertoires in COVID-19. Study overall: Sources were T cells, B-cell-depleted T cells, or PBMCs; the material itself was cDNA or gDNA.

How the authors handled the data: For nucleated cells, counts were estimated from reference gene primer amplification. Here immunoSEQ multiplex PCR was the method, and the copy in TCRdb shows in-frame clones only, minus some. V, J and clone size are taken as reported in that table, and D and trimming were inferred from the DNA itself. This table has 64,000 or so clones, 65% to 90% appearing once. The CDR3 runs to 14 residues. V gave up 5 bases and J gave up 0 bases, with 11 bases separating them. Germline lookup yields CDR1 SGHVS and CDR2 FNYEAQ. This rearrangement joins TRBV7-6 to TRBJ2-7; D is uncertain. This clonotype was obtained from a man aged 35-49 years with acute or convalescent COVID-19. The specimen was peripheral blood. CDR3 coding DNA: TGTGCCAGCAGCCTCTGGGCTGACTCCTACGAGCAGTACTTC. Translation: CASSLWADSYEQYF.